This T cell receptor beta chain stems from a study of control samples from healthy donors and cancer patients. Profiled with immunoSEQ multiplex PCR; TCRdb holds only in-frame clones, not every one. The sample has roughly 400,000 clones; 75% to 95% are singletons. After removal of 8 bases from V and 2 bases from J, the junction contained 9 bases not matched to a gene. CDR1 and CDR2 from the germline V gene are MGHDK and SYGVNS. The CDR3 runs to 14 residues. Material: PBMCs. This sequence originates from a middle-aged man with head and neck cancer. This chain uses TRBV25-1 with TRBJ2-7, with TRBD1 matching over 7 bases. In DNA, the CDR3 is TGTGCCAGCGGCCGTGAGGGACAGACCTACGAGCAGTACTTC. This translates into CASGREGQTYEQYF.